This T cell receptor beta chain stems from a study of cytomegalovirus exposure and HLA in healthy donors. Study overall: Researchers previously reported finding fewer than 140 million unique TCR beta sequences from 150 million to 200 million T cells.

Amplification used 60 Vbeta primers and 13 Jbeta primers. The data were produced by immunoSEQ multiplex PCR, yet TCRdb's version contains in-frame clones alone and is incomplete. The sample lists 180,000 or so clones; about 86% were seen once. CDR3 length: 13 amino acids. The V segment lost 10 bases and the J segment 4 bases; nucleotides outside the gene matches: 9. Germline V CDR1 and CDR2: SNHLY, FYNNEI. Study results and limitations: The authors considered a cluster of highly shared sequence variants likely to be a sequencing artifact. For most TCR sequences rarity was the rule, although some public TCRs occurred in many donors. Excluded: some indistinguishable V segments such as TRBV6-2 and TRBV6-3.

About this clone itself: Its antigen is not known.

The receptor's source is a young woman in good health and CMV-seronegative. The chain uses TRBV2 and TRBJ1-2; the match to TRBD1 covers 7 bases. Material: PBMCs. The CDR3 here is CANKGAGVYGYTF. For the CDR3, the DNA is TGTGCCAACAAGGGGGCCGGGGTCTATGGCTACACCTTC. Filled out from reference TRBV2 and TRBJ1-2, the complete variable domain reads EPEVTQTPSHQVTQMGQEVILRCVPISNHLYFYWYRQILGQKVEFLVSFYNNEISEKSEIFDDQFSVERPDGSNFTLKIRSTKLEDSAMYFCANKGAGVYGYTFGSGTRLTVV.